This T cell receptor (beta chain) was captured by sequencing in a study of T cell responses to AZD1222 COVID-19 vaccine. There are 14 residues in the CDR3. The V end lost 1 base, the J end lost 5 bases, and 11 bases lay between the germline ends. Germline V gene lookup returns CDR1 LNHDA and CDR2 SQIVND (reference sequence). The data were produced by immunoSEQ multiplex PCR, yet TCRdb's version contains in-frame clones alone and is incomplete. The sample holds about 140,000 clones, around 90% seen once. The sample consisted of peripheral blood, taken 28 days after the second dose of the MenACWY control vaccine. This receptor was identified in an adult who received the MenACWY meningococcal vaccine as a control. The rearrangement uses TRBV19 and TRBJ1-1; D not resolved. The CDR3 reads CASSIGAGLTEAFF. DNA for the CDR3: TGTGCCAGTAGTATAGGTGCGGGGTTGACTGAAGCTTTCTTT.